Below are 15 T cell receptor beta chains sequenced from a single sample in a study of shared clonotypes between healthy human individuals. Sequencing was performed with immunoSEQ multiplex PCR; in TCRdb, only in-frame clones are kept and a portion is missing. The data hold 2 million to 2.5 million clones, with just over 90% observed a single time. Input material: naive CD4+ T cells from PBMCs. Regarding subset: CD45RA+ positively selected. These receptors originate from a man aged 18 to 35 in good health. Some clones in this sample may be carry-over from other donors' samples.

The chain joins TRBV19 to TRBJ2-1; 11 bases are shared with TRBD2. This CDR3 is built from 17 residues. V lost 6 bases to trimming and J lost 0 bases; unmatched junction nucleotides: 7. Looked up from germline, CDR1 is LNHDA and CDR2 is SQIVND (reference sequence). The chain's CDR3 is CASRRTSGYSSYNEQFF. In DNA form, the CDR3 reads TGTGCCAGTAGGCGGACTAGCGGGTATAGCTCCTACAATGAGCAGTTCTTC.

As to this clone: The same CDR3 is also encoded by other DNA sequences in this sample. The chain is built from TRBV28 and TRBJ1-2; no definite D call. V was clipped by 3 bases and J by 4 bases, with 9 bases between them. CDR1 is MDHEN, CDR2 SYDVKM, per germline. The CDR3 is made up of 13 amino acids. The DNA for the CDR3 is TGTGCCAGCAGTTTTCCGGGTCTCTATGGCTACACCTTC. Protein product: CASSFPGLYGYTF.

Points on this clone: One junction end does not reproduce the germline sequence, and a read error may be involved. The chain uses TRBV28 and TRBJ1-1; tentatively, D is TRBD1 (6 bases). The CDR3 extends over 15 amino acids. Germline CDR1 reads MDHEN; CDR2 reads SYDVKM. CDR3 nucleotides: TGTGCCAGCAGTTTCCTCGGGGGGCCCAACAGTGAAGCTTTCTTT. It codes for CASSFLGGPNSEAFF.

The rearrangement links TRBV5-1 to TRBJ2-1, with D perhaps TRBD2 (5 bases). This CDR3 comprises 16 residues. Trimming took 4 bases from V and 0 from J, leaving 14 bases between them. Germline-derived CDR1 and CDR2 are SGHRS and YFSETQ. This CDR3 is CASSPAATNSYNEQFF. CDR3 bases: TGCGCCAGCAGCCCAGCGGCCACCAACTCCTACAATGAGCAGTTCTTC.

This chain links TRBV30 with TRBJ1-5, with TRBD1 as a possible D gene (6 bases). The CDR3 totals 13 residues. CDR1 and CDR2 from the germline V gene are GTSNPN and SVGIG (reference sequence). The V and J ends lost 1 base and 3 bases respectively, with 7 bases between them. CDR3 in amino acids: CAWSGDINQPQHF. In DNA, the CDR3 is TGTGCCTGGAGTGGGGACATCAATCAGCCCCAGCATTTT.

This sequence joins TRBV29-1 and TRBJ1-3; D is unclear. Germline CDR1 and CDR2: SQVTM and ANQGSEA. The CDR3 contains 13 residues. Trimming shortened V by 1 base and J by 6 bases, and 10 bases separated the two germline ends. CDR3 protein: CSVEAGPENTIYF. In DNA form, the CDR3 reads TGCAGCGTTGAAGCGGGTCCTGAAAACACCATATATTTT.

The rearrangement joins TRBV10-1 to TRBJ2-2, with TRBD2 matching over 7 bases. CDR1 WNHNN and CDR2 SYGVQD come from the germline V gene (reference sequence). V gave up 3 bases and J gave up 3 bases; unmatched junction bases: 13. The CDR3 is 18 residues long. CDR3 sequence (DNA): TGCGCCAGCAGTGATCCTCGCGGGAGCGGGCAATACACCGGGGAGCTGTTTTTT. The encoded protein is CASSDPRGSGQYTGELFF.

The V call is TRBV5-1, the J call TRBJ2-1, with 8 positions matching TRBD2. CDR1 is SGHRS and CDR2 is YFSETQ in the germline V gene. The CDR3 length is 15 residues. V lost 6 bases and J lost 6; bases outside the gene matches: 11. CDR3 nucleotides: TGCGCCAGCACCTTCCTAGCGGGTCAGTCCAATGAGCAGTTCTTC. Encoded protein: CASTFLAGQSNEQFF.

The chain recombines TRBV28 with TRBJ2-3; D possibly corresponds to TRBD2 (5 bases). There are 12 residues in the CDR3. Germline V gene lookup returns CDR1 MDHEN and CDR2 SYDVKM. Trimming cost V 5 bases and J 8 bases, with 11 bases left between them. CDR3 amino acids: CASSPRDPTQYF. The CDR3 DNA sequence: TGTGCCAGCAGTCCCCGGGATCCTACGCAGTATTTT.

CDR3: CASSHTSASSYNEQFF. The DNA for the CDR3 is TGTGCCAGCAGCCACACTAGCGCTAGCTCCTACAATGAGCAGTTCTTC. This chain joins TRBV9 and TRBJ2-1; TRBD2 agrees at 7 bases. The germline gives CDR1 SGDLS, CDR2 YYNGEE. CDR3 length: 16 residues. V lost 4 bases, J lost 0 bases, and 7 bases stayed unmatched.

V is TRBV2 and J is TRBJ2-2; D is ambiguous. This CDR3 contains 14 residues. V was clipped by 7 bases and J by 3 bases, with 12 bases between them. The germline V gene encodes CDR1 SNHLY and CDR2 FYNNEI. CDR3 in amino acids: CASKPKRDTGELFF. Here the CDR3 DNA reads TGTGCCAGCAAGCCGAAAAGAGACACCGGGGAGCTGTTTTTT.

The chain links TRBV30 to TRBJ2-3; possible D gene TRBD2, 6 bases. The CDR3 length is 15 residues. Germline V gene data show CDR1 as GTSNPN and CDR2 as SVGIG (reference sequence). Trimming removed 5 bases from V and 0 bases from J, with 15 bases in between. Written as DNA, the CDR3 is TGTGCCTGGGCGCGCGGGACTTTTAGCACAGATACGCAGTATTTT. It yields the protein CAWARGTFSTDTQYF.

This chain links TRBV6-6 with TRBJ2-7; D not certain. The CDR3 has 11 residues. The V gene's germline CDR1 is MNHNY and CDR2 SVGAGI (reference sequence). Deletions cut 8 bases from V and 2 bases from J, with 7 bases between. CDR3 nucleotide sequence: TGTGCCAGCGGGCAGCCCTACGAGCAGTACTTC. Its translation: CASGQPYEQYF.

The chain employs TRBV5-1 and TRBJ2-3; 7 positions agree with TRBD1. Germline V CDR1 and CDR2: SGHRS, YFSETQ. The CDR3 totals 14 residues. The V gene end was trimmed by 6 bases and the J gene end by 0 bases; junction bases not matched to a gene: 4. The CDR3, as DNA: TGCGCCAGCACCCCACAGGGGAGCACAGATACGCAGTATTTT. It specifies CASTPQGSTDTQYF.

A note on this clone: Other DNA sequences of this sample code for an identical CDR3. The chain uses TRBV28 and TRBJ2-2; D remains ambiguous. V was cut by 6 bases and J by 1 base, with 9 bases left in between. The CDR3 contains 14 residues. Per germline, CDR1 MDHEN and CDR2 SYDVKM. CDR3 sequence reads: CASSLSQNTGELFF. The CDR3 region has the DNA TGTGCCAGCAGCCTATCCCAGAACACCGGGGAGCTGTTTTTT.